The text below deals with one T cell receptor beta chain. The length of the CDR3 is 12 residues. Germline V gives CDR1 SGHTA, CDR2 FQGNSA. Trimming pared 6 bases from V and 6 bases from J, leaving 11 bases between. TCRdb re-analysed the RT-PCR reads in MiXCR, keeping a single row per CDR3 protein. The sample carries more than 550,000 distinct CDR3 sequences, over 12% recorded once. Sequencing was performed on memory CD4+ T cells from blood. This receptor was obtained from a female donor in good health, serving as a healthy control. V and J are TRBV7-2 and TRBJ1-1; D ambiguous. CDR3 sequence reads: CASSSRGSEAFF. The CDR3 bases are TGTGCCAGCAGTTCACGTGGGTCTGAAGCTTTCTTT.